This TCR beta chain was identified during a study of metastatic and nonmetastatic thyroid tumors. Background on the study: It was across blood and tumor or nodule tissue from malignant and benign thyroid patients that repertoires were compared.

This clone was seen repeatedly, ten times or more. TCRdb reanalyzed the PCR reads with MiXCR. The repertoire holds under 50,000 clones, over 20% seen once, with over 3% in the top ten. There were no patients who had received any treatment before thyroid surgery. The sequenced material came from blood. The sequence was obtained from a male donor with papillary thyroid cancer or a benign thyroid nodule (not recorded which). Some clones in this sample may be carry-over from other donors' samples.

The CDR3: CASSGIAGGTGELFF. CDR3 sequence (DNA): TGTGCCAGCAGTGGGATAGCGGGGGGCACCGGGGAGCTGTTTTTT. The genes are TRBV2 and TRBJ2-2, with 10 bases matching TRBD2. Germline CDR1 is SNHLY and CDR2 is FYNNEI. After removal of 4 bases from V and 4 bases from J, the junction contained 3 bases not matched to a gene. The CDR3 covers 15 residues.